This TCR beta chain comes out of a study of blood T cell repertoires in COVID-19. The length of the CDR3 is 14 residues. Trimming left V 2 bases short and J 4 bases short, with 10 bases between. Per the germline V gene, CDR1 is SGHRS and CDR2 is YFSETQ. Produced via immunoSEQ multiplex PCR; TCRdb's table is partial and in-frame only. The table lists 350,000 to 450,000 clones, more than 70% of them singletons. J is TRBJ1-3 and V is TRBV5-1; D might be TRBD1 (6 bases). Sequenced input: peripheral blood. The receptor comes from a man aged 35-49 years with acute or convalescent COVID-19. The CDR3, as DNA: TGCGCCAGCAGCTTAACAGGGACCGGAAACACCATATATTTT. This translates into CASSLTGTGNTIYF.